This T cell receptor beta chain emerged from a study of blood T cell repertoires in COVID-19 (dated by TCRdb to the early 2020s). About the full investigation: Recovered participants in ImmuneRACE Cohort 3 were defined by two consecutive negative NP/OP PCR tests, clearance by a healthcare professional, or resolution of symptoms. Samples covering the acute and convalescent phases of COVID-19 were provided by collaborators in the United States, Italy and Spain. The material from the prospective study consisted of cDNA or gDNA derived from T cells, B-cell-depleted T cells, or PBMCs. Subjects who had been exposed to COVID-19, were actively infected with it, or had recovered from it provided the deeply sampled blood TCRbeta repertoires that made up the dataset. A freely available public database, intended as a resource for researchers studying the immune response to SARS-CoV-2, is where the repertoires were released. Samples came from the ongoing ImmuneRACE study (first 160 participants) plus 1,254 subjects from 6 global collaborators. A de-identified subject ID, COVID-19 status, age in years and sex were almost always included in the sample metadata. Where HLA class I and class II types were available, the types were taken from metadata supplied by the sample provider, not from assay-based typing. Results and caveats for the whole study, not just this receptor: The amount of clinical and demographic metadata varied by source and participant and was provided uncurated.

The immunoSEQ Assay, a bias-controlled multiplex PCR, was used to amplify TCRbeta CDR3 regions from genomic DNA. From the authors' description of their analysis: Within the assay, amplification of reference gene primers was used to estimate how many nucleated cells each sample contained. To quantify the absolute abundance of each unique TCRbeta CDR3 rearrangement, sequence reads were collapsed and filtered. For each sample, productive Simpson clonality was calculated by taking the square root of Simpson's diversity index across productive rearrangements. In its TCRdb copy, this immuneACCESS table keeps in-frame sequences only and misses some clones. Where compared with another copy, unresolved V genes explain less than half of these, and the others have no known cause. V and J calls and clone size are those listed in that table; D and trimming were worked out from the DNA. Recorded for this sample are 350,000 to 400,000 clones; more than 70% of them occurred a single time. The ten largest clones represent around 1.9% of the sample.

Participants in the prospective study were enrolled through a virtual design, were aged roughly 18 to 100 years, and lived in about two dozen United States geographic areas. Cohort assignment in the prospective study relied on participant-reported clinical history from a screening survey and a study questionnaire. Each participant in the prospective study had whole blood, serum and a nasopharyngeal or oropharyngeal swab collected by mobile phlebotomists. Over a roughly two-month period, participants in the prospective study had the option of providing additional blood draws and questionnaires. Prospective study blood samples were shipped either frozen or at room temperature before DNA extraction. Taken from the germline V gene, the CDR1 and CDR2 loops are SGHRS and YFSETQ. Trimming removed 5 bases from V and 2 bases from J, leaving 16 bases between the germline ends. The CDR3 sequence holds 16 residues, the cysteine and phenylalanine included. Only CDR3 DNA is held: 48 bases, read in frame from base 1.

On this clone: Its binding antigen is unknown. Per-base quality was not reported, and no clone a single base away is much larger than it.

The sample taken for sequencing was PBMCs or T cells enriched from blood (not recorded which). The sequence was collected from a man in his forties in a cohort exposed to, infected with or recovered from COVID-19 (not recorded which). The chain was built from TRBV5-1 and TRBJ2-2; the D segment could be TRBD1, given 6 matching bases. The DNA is TGCGCCAGCAGTCCAAAGGGGGACATAAACACCGGGGAGCTGTTTTTT. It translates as CASSPKGDINTGELFF. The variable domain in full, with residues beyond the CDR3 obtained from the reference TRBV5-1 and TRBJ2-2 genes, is KAGVTQTPRYLIKTRGQQVTLSCSPISGHRSVSWYQQTPGQGLQFLFEYFSETQRNKGNFPGRFSGRQFSNSRSEMNVSTLELGDSALYLCASSPKGDINTGELFFGEGSRLTVL.